The 6 T cell receptor beta chains below all came from one sample that was sequenced in a study of T-cell reconstitution after alpha-beta-depleted transplantation in children. Preparation of the TCRbeta library used unique molecular identifiers. TCRdb re-derived calls from the PCR reads in MiXCR, one entry per CDR3 protein. Of hundreds of thousands of distinct CDR3 sequences listed, 13% are singletons. The sequencing used PBMCs, collected before TCRalphabeta/CD19-depleted stem cell transplant. Every receptor here comes from a girl aged 2 to 9 with congenital amegakaryocytic thrombocytopenia, due to receive a stem cell transplant.

This clonotype was observed many times. The chain carries TRBV5-1 and TRBJ1-1, with D possibly TRBD1 on 5 matching bases. This CDR3 has 12 amino acids. Between the trimmed V and J ends, which lost 0 bases and 10 bases, there was a span of 10 bases. The germline V gene has CDR1 SGHRS and CDR2 YFSETQ. The CDR3 bases are TGCGCCAGCAGCTTGGTGGGGGAGGGAGCTTTCTTT. It translates to CASSLVGEGAFF.

This clonotype was counted only a few times. This chain joins TRBV11-1 and TRBJ2-7; D is unresolved. In germline, CDR1 is SGHAT, CDR2 FQDESV (reference sequence). V was trimmed by 0 bases and J by 6 bases, leaving 24 bases between them. This CDR3 is built from 18 residues. This CDR3 is CASSLARMGLTLTGEQYF. The CDR3 region has the DNA TGTGCCAGCAGCTTAGCTCGGATGGGGTTGACGTTGACCGGCGAGCAGTACTTC. Full variable domain (missing parts from reference TRBV11-1 and TRBJ2-7): EAEVAQSPRYKITEKSQAVAFWCDPISGHATLYWYRQILGQGPELLVQFQDESVVDDSQLPKDRFSAERLKGVDSTLKIQPAELGDSAMYLCASSLARMGLTLTGEQYFGPGTRLTVT.

This clonotype appeared a few times. V gene TRBV20-1 combines with J gene TRBJ2-7; 8 bases align to TRBD2. V shed 3 bases and J 2 bases; nucleotides not matched to a gene: 12. From germline, CDR1 is DFQATT and CDR2 SNEGSKA (reference sequence). CDR3 length equals 16 residues. This CDR3 is CSASGLPSGSPYEQYF. Written as DNA, the CDR3 is TGCAGTGCTAGTGGTCTGCCCAGCGGGAGCCCCTACGAGCAGTACTTC.

This clonotype was observed at least ten times. The chain employs TRBV20-1 and TRBJ1-3, with 9 bases lining up with TRBD1. CDR1 is DFQATT, CDR2 SNEGSKA, per germline (reference sequence). The ends lost 6 bases at V and 6 bases at J; junction bases unmatched: 9. The CDR3 has 14 residues. CDR3 DNA: TGCAGTGCGGGGGGACAGGGAGGAGAAAACACCATATATTTT. It yields the protein CSAGGQGGENTIYF.

V gene TRBV20-1 combines with J gene TRBJ2-5, with unresolved D. This CDR3 spans 13 amino acids. V was shortened by 1 base and J by 4 bases, with 10 bases between the two germline ends. Per germline, CDR1 DFQATT and CDR2 SNEGSKA (reference sequence). The CDR3 bases are TGCAGTGCTAGAGTCCCGGGTCCAGAGACCCAGTACTTC. Translated, it gives CSARVPGPETQYF.

This clonotype was seen a handful of times. This rearrangement joins TRBV20-1 to TRBJ1-1; tentatively, D is TRBD1 (6 bases). Trimming left V 6 bases short and J 8 bases short, with 19 bases between. Looked up from germline, CDR1 is DFQATT and CDR2 is SNEGSKA (reference sequence). This CDR3 has 13 residues. The CDR3 here is CSARWGGRVEAFF. CDR3 sequence (DNA): TGCAGTGCCAGGTGGGGGGGGCGGGTAGAAGCTTTCTTT.